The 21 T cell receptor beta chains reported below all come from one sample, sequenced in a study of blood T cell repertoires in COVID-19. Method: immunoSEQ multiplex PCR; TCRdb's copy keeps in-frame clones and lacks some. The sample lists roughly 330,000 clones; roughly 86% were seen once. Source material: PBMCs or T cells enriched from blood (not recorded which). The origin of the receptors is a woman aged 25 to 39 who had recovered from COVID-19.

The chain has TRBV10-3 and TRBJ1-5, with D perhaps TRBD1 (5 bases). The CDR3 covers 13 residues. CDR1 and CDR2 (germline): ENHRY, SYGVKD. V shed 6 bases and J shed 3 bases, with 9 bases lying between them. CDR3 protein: CAIRQVSNQPQHF. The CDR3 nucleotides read TGTGCCATCAGACAGGTCTCCAATCAGCCCCAGCATTTT.

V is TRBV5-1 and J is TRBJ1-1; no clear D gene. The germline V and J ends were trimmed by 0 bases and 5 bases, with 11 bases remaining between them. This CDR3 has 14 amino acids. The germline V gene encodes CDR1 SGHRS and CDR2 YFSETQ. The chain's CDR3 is CASSLALGSTEAFF. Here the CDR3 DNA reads TGCGCCAGCAGCTTGGCCTTAGGGAGTACTGAAGCTTTCTTT.

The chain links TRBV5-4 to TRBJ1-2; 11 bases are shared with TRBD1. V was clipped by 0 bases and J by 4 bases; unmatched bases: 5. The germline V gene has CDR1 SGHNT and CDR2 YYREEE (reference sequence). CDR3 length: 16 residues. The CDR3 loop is CASSLDVGQGAYGYTF. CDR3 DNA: TGTGCCAGCAGCTTGGACGTAGGACAGGGGGCCTATGGCTACACCTTC.

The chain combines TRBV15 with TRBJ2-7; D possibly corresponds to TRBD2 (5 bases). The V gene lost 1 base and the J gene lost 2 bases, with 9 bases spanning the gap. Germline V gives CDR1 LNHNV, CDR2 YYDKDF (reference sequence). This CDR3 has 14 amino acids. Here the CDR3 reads CATSRVGDPYEQYF. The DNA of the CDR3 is TGTGCCACCAGCAGAGTCGGGGATCCCTACGAGCAGTACTTC.

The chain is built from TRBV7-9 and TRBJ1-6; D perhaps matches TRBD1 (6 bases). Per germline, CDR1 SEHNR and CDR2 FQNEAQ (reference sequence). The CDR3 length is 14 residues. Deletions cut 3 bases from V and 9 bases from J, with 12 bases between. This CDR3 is CASSFPGGRSPLHF. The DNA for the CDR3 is TGTGCCAGCAGCTTTCCGGGGGGGCGTTCACCCCTCCACTTT.

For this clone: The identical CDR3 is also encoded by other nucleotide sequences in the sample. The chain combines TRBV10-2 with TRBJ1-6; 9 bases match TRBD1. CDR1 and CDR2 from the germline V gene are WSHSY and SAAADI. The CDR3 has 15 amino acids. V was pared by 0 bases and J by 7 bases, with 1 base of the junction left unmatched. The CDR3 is CASSESGQGNSPLHF. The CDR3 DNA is TGCGCCAGCAGTGAGTCAGGACAGGGGAATTCACCCCTCCACTTT.

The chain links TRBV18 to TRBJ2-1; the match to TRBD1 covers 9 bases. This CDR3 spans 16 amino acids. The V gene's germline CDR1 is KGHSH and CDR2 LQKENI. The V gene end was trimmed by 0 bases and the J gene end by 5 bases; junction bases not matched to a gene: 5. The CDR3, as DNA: TGTGCCAGCTCACCACCGGGGACAGGGTACCACAATGAGCAGTTCTTC. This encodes CASSPPGTGYHNEQFF.

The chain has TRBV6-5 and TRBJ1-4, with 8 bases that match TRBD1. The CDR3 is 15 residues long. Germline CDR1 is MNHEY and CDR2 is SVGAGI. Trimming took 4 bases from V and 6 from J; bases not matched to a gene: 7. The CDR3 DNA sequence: TGTGCCAGCAGTTGGCAGGGGGCTGGTGATGAAAAACTGTTTTTT. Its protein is CASSWQGAGDEKLFF.

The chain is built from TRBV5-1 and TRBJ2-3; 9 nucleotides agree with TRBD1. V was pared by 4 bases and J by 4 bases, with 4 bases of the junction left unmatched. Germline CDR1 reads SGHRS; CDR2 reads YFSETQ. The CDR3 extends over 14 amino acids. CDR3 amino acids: CASSLRQGADTQYF. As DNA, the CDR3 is TGCGCCAGCAGCCTTAGACAGGGGGCAGATACGCAGTATTTT.

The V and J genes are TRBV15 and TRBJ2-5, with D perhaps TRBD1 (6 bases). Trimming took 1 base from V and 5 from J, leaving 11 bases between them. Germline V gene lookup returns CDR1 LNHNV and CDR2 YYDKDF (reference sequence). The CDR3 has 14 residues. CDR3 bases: TGTGCCACCAGCAGAGCCAGGGGCTGGGAGACCCAGTACTTC. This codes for CATSRARGWETQYF.

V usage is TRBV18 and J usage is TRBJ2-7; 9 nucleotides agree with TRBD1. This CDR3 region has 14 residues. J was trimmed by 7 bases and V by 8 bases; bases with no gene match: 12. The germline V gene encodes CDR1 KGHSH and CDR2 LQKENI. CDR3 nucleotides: TGTGCCAGCGGGAACCGGGACAGGGTGTGGGAGCAGTACTTC. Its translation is CASGNRDRVWEQYF.

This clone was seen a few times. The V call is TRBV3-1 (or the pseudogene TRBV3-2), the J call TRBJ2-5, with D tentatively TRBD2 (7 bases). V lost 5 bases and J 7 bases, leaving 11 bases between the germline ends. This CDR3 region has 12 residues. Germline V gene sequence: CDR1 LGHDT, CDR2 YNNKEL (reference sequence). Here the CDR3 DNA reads TGTGCCAGCAGCGCGGGGGCGGGGACCCAGTACTTC. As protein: CASSAGAGTQYF.

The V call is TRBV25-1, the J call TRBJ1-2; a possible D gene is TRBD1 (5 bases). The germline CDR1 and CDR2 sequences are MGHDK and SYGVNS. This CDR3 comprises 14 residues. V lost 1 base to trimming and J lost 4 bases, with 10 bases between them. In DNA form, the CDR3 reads TGTGCCAGCAGTGAATTTTGGGACTCCTATGGCTACACCTTC. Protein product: CASSEFWDSYGYTF.

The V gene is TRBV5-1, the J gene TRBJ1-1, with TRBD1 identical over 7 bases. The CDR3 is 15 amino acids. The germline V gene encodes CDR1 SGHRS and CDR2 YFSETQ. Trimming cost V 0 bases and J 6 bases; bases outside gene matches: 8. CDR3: CASSLETGSVPEAFF. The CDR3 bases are TGCGCCAGCAGCTTGGAGACAGGGAGCGTCCCTGAAGCTTTCTTT.

CDR3 DNA: TGTGCCAGCAGCCCCAGTTCGCACACCGGGGAGCTGTTTTTT. Protein sequence: CASSPSSHTGELFF. The chain joins TRBV2 to TRBJ2-2; D is undetermined. Germline V CDR1 and CDR2: SNHLY, FYNNEI. CDR3 length: 14 residues. The V end lost 6 bases, the J end lost 3 bases, and 11 bases lay between the germline ends.

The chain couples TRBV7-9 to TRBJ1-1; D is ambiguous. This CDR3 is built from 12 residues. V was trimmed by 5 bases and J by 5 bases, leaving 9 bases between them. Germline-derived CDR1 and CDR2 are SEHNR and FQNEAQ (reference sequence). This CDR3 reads CASSVTGTEAFF. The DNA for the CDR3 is TGTGCCAGCAGCGTGACGGGAACTGAAGCTTTCTTT.

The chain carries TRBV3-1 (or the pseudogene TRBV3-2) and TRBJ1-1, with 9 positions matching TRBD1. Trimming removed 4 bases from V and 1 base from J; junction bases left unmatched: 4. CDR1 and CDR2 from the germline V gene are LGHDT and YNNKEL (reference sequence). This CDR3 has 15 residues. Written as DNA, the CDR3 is TGTGCCAGCAGCCTTCGACAGGGGGGGAACACTGAAGCTTTCTTT. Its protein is CASSLRQGGNTEAFF.

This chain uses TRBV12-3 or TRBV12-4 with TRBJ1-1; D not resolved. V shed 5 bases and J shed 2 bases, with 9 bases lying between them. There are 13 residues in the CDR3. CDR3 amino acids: CASSIIENTEAFF. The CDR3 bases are TGTGCCAGCAGTATCATAGAAAACACTGAAGCTTTCTTT.

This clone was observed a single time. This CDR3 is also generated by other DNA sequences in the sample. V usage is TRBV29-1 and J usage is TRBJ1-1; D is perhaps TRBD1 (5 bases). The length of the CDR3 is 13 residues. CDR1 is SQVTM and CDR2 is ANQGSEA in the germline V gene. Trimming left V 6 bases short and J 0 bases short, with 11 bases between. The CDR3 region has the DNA TGCAGCGTCGCGGGACTGATGAACACTGAAGCTTTCTTT. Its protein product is CSVAGLMNTEAFF.

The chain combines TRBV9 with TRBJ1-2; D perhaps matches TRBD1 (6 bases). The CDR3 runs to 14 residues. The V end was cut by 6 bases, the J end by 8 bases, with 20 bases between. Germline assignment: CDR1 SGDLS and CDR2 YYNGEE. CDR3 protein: CASTVQTGRDGYTF. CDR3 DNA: TGTGCCAGCACCGTCCAGACAGGTCGGGACGGCTACACCTTC.

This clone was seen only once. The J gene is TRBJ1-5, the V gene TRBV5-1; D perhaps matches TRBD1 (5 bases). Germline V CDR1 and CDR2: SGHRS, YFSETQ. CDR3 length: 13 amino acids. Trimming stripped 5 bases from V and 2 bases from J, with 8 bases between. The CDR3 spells CASSEGGNQPQHF. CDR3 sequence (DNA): TGCGCCAGCAGTGAAGGGGGCAATCAGCCCCAGCATTTT.